Reported below is one TCR beta chain. Antigen unknown. Clones were sequenced by immunoSEQ multiplex PCR, and TCRdb holds only the in-frame ones, with some missing. The sample includes over a million clones, approximately 80% of them seen just once. This specimen belongs to a study of shared clonotypes between healthy human individuals. In germline, CDR1 is SGHRS, CDR2 YFSETQ. The CDR3 length is 14 residues. V lost 2 bases and J 5 bases, leaving 11 bases between the germline ends. Whole-study findings and limits: Compared with memory subsets, naive subsets generally had larger estimated richness.

Healthy adults negative for HIV, lacking recent acute infections or vaccinations, served as donors. The study drew all its donors from Caucasian adults living in Nashville, Tennessee. This receptor was taken from a man aged 18 to 30 in good health. Some clones in this sample may be carry-over from other donors' samples. The source material was memory CD4+ T cells from PBMCs. Subset reported: CD45RA-negative fraction. The V gene is TRBV5-1, the J gene TRBJ2-1; TRBD1 might be the D (8 bases). Here the CDR3 DNA reads TGCGCCAGCAGCTTACAGGGGGGGAACAATGAGCAGTTCTTC. Protein product: CASSLQGGNNEQFF.